These 17 T cell receptor beta chains came from one sample sequenced in a study of radiotherapy plus CTLA-4 blockade in lung cancer. Clones were read by immunoSEQ multiplex PCR, and TCRdb kept only the in-frame ones, dropping some. The sample lists some 64,000 clones, about 72% seen once, with approximately 4.5% in the top ten. The sequencing used peripheral blood, collected from a patient treated with radiotherapy plus ipilimumab. The receptors derive from a human donor with non-small cell lung cancer who had a complete response to radiotherapy plus ipilimumab.

V is TRBV2 and J is TRBJ1-2; TRBD1 aligns across 7 bases. The junction had 6 bases not matched to a gene; V was cut back by 4 bases and J by 4 bases. The CDR3 runs to 14 residues. Per the germline V gene, CDR1 is SNHLY and CDR2 is FYNNEI. CDR3 DNA: TGTGCCAGCAGTGGAAGGGACAGAATCTATGGCTACACCTTC. Encoded protein: CASSGRDRIYGYTF.

This chain links TRBV6-5 with TRBJ1-1, with D tentatively TRBD1 (5 bases). Trimming pared 1 base from V and 1 base from J, leaving 10 bases between. The CDR3 contains 15 residues. Germline V CDR1 and CDR2: MNHEY, SVGAGI. The CDR3 nucleotides are TGTGCCAGCAGTTACTTGGGGGGTAGGAACACTGAAGCTTTCTTT. This gives the protein CASSYLGGRNTEAFF.

The gene calls are TRBV5-1 and TRBJ2-3, with 9 bases matching TRBD2. The CDR3 spans 16 residues. The germline CDR1 and CDR2 sequences are SGHRS and YFSETQ. With V trimmed by 4 bases and J by 2 bases, 8 bases remained unmatched. The CDR3 coding sequence is TGCGCCAGCAGCCTGGGCGGGAGGGCCATCACAGATACGCAGTATTTT. Protein sequence: CASSLGGRAITDTQYF. Drawing the rest from reference TRBV5-1 and TRBJ2-3, the complete variable domain is KAGVTQTPRYLIKTRGQQVTLSCSPISGHRSVSWYQQTPGQGLQFLFEYFSETQRNKGNFPGRFSGRQFSNSRSEMNVSTLELGDSALYLCASSLGGRAITDTQYFGPGTRLTVL.

The chain carries TRBV27 and TRBJ2-3; possible D gene TRBD2, 6 bases. The CDR3 totals 15 residues. Germline V gene data show CDR1 as MNHEY and CDR2 as SMNVEV (reference sequence). V lost 5 bases and J lost 1, with 13 bases in between. The CDR3 sequence is CASSGGVRGTDTQYF. DNA for the CDR3: TGTGCCAGCAGTGGAGGGGTTCGTGGCACAGATACGCAGTATTTT.

This chain joins TRBV19 and TRBJ2-2, with 8 bases matching TRBD2. Looked up from germline, CDR1 is LNHDA and CDR2 is SQIVND (reference sequence). This CDR3 comprises 15 residues. The ends lost 10 bases at V and 8 bases at J; junction bases unmatched: 15. Written as DNA, the CDR3 is TGTGCCACCACCAGAGCAGCGGGGGTGGTGGGGGAGCTGTTTTTT. It translates to CATTRAAGVVGELFF.

V usage is TRBV29-1 and J usage is TRBJ2-1; D tentatively reads TRBD1 or TRBD2 (5 bases each). The CDR3 runs to 13 residues. Per the germline V gene, CDR1 is SQVTM and CDR2 is ANQGSEA. Trimming left V 6 bases short and J 3 bases short, with 12 bases between. In nucleotides, the CDR3 is TGCAGCGTCGAGAGGGGTGTCTACAATGAGCAGTTCTTC. Translating it yields CSVERGVYNEQFF.

This rearrangement joins TRBV6-6 to TRBJ2-7, with 7 nucleotides matching TRBD2. Germline V CDR1 and CDR2: MNHNY, SVGAGI (reference sequence). V lost 0 bases to trimming and J lost 4 bases; unmatched junction nucleotides: 6. The CDR3 loop spans 15 amino acids. In DNA, the CDR3 is TGTGCCAGCAGTTACTCGAGGACTAGTCCATACGAGCAGTACGTC. This sequence encodes CASSYSRTSPYEQYV.

The gene calls are TRBV10-3 and TRBJ2-1, with 7 bases identical to TRBD2. CDR3 size: 14 residues. Germline V gene sequence: CDR1 ENHRY, CDR2 SYGVKD. With 2 bases clipped from V and 13 bases from J, the junction kept 11 bases outside the gene matches. The CDR3 bases are TGTGCCATCAGTGAGCCACCCAAGGGAGGGGATCAGTTCTTC. This sequence encodes CAISEPPKGGDQFF.

The table lists this clone with a count of one. The V and J genes are TRBV6-5 and TRBJ2-7, with 9 bases aligning to TRBD2. This CDR3 spans 13 amino acids. V gave up 6 bases and J gave up 3 bases; unmatched junction bases: 3. Per the germline V gene, CDR1 is MNHEY and CDR2 is SVGAGI. In DNA form, the CDR3 reads TGTGCCAGCAGGCCTAGCGGGAACTACGAGCAGTACGTC. This sequence encodes CASRPSGNYEQYV.

V gene TRBV7-2 combines with J gene TRBJ2-1; 9 nucleotides align to TRBD1. The junction had 9 bases not matched to a gene; V was cut back by 1 base and J by 8 bases. Germline V gene sequence: CDR1 SGHTA, CDR2 FQGNSA. The length of the CDR3 is 16 residues. This chain's CDR3 is CASSLGGGTGSDEQFF. The DNA for the CDR3 is TGTGCCAGCAGCTTAGGGGGCGGGACAGGGTCCGATGAGCAGTTCTTC.

The CDR3 DNA follows: TGTGCCTGGAGTCTTTTTGGTGGAAACACCATATATTTT. It translates to CAWSLFGGNTIYF. The V call is TRBV30, the J call TRBJ1-3; D is uncertain. Between the trimmed V and J ends, which lost 2 bases and 3 bases, there was a span of 8 bases. The CDR3 runs to 13 residues. Germline V gives CDR1 GTSNPN, CDR2 SVGIG (reference sequence). Based on the CDR3 plus reference TRBV30 and TRBJ1-3, the full variable domain is SQTIHQWPATLVQPVGSPLSLECTVEGTSNPNLYWYRQAAGRGLQLLFYSVGIGQISSEVPQNLSASRPQDRQFILSSKKLLLSDSGFYLCAWSLFGGNTIYFGEGSWLTVV.

This sequence joins TRBV28 and TRBJ2-1, with a possible D match to TRBD2 (5 bases). Trimming stripped 9 bases from V and 7 bases from J, with 16 bases between. CDR1 and CDR2 (germline): MDHEN, SYDVKM. This CDR3 has 13 amino acids. The CDR3 DNA sequence: TGTGCCAGTTGGATCGGTCCGGGGAATGAGCAGTTCTTC. Protein sequence: CASWIGPGNEQFF.

The chain joins TRBV21-1 to TRBJ1-5; the table calls TRBD1, which could not be checked here. TRBV21-1 is recorded as a pseudogene. This CDR3 contains 17 residues. Here the CDR3 reads CASSHRDRGFSNQPQHF. Written as DNA, the CDR3 is TGTGCCAGCAGCCACCGGGACAGGGGATTTAGCAATCAGCCCCAGCATTTT.

The chain joins TRBV19 to TRBJ1-1; 8 bases are shared with TRBD1. This CDR3 has 16 amino acids. J gave up 5 bases and V 6 bases, and 14 bases lay outside the gene matches. The germline V gene has CDR1 LNHDA and CDR2 SQIVND (reference sequence). The DNA for the CDR3 is TGTGCCAGTAGCCCCGGACAGGGACTAGTGGGTACTGAAGCTTTCTTT. Translation: CASSPGQGLVGTEAFF.

The CDR3 is CASSFFGLAGGYNEQFF. The CDR3, as DNA: TGTGCCAGCAGCTTTTTTGGACTAGCGGGGGGGTACAATGAGCAGTTCTTC. V is TRBV7-2 and J is TRBJ2-1, with 15 bases lining up with TRBD2. From germline, CDR1 is SGHTA and CDR2 FQGNSA. The CDR3 totals 17 residues. J lost 4 bases, V lost 3 bases, and 4 bases had no gene match.

The chain is built from TRBV6-6 and TRBJ2-7; no firm D call. Germline V gene sequence: CDR1 MNHNY, CDR2 SVGAGI (reference sequence). The CDR3 length is 12 residues. The V gene lost 2 bases and the J gene lost 3 bases, with 5 bases spanning the gap. This CDR3 is CASSYTYYEQYF. CDR3 in DNA: TGTGCCAGCAGTTACACCTACTACGAGCAGTACTTC.

The rearrangement joins TRBV19 to TRBJ1-1, with unresolved D. Per germline, CDR1 LNHDA and CDR2 SQIVND (reference sequence). This CDR3 is 14 amino acids long. V lost 5 bases, J lost 7 bases, and 17 bases lay in between. The CDR3 nucleotides are TGTGCCAGTAGTCTTTCAGAACGGGGAGGTGAAGCTTTCTTT. Protein sequence: CASSLSERGGEAFF.